These T cell receptor beta chains were read from a single sample in a study of blood T cell repertoires in COVID-19. Profiling relied on immunoSEQ multiplex PCR, and the TCRdb table lists in-frame clones only, not all of them. The profile shows around 220,000 clones, 70% to 85% of them singletons. The sequencing input was peripheral blood. The receptors derive from a woman between 40 and 55 years old with active or convalescent COVID-19. Each CDR3 is given with its conserved first and last residue. A D gene is named only where the DNA matches it firmly. Clone size is given for some rows only: seen once, a few or many times, or a class if the clone is expanded.

clone size	V gene	J gene	D gene	CDR3 protein	CDR3 DNA
NA	TRBV30	TRBJ1-4	NA	CAWQQGNEKLFF	TGTGCCTGGCAACAGGGTAATGAAAAACTGTTTTTT
NA	TRBV3-1/TRBV3-2	TRBJ1-4	NA	CASSHANRLSQPELFF	TGTGCCAGCAGCCATGCTAACAGGTTATCGCAGCCGGAACTGTTTTTT
once	TRBV9	TRBJ1-6	NA	CASSGGNRYNSPLHF	TGTGCCAGCAGCGGCGGCAATCGCTATAATTCACCCCTCCACTTT
NA	TRBV20-1	TRBJ2-6	TRBD2	CSASPGGVSGANVLTF	TGCAGTGCTAGTCCTGGGGGGGTTTCTGGGGCCAACGTCCTGACTTTC
NA	TRBV9	TRBJ1-6	NA	CASSVAQGWNSPLHF	TGTGCCAGCAGCGTAGCTCAGGGGTGGAATTCACCCCTCCACTTT
NA	TRBV11-2	TRBJ1-2	NA	CASQGFNYGYTF	TGTGCCAGTCAGGGATTTAACTATGGCTACACCTTC
NA	TRBV5-6	TRBJ2-2	TRBD2	CASSSLRGGAGELFF	TGTGCCAGCAGCTCCCTGCGGGGGGGCGCGGGGGAGCTGTTTTTT
NA	TRBV3-1/TRBV3-2	TRBJ1-5	TRBD1	CASSHGTGAQPQHF	TGTGCCAGCAGCCATGGGACAGGGGCACAGCCCCAGCATTTT
few	TRBV3-1/TRBV3-2	TRBJ2-1	NA	CASSQDFTGIGNEQFF	TGTGCCAGCAGCCAAGACTTTACAGGGATCGGCAATGAGCAGTTCTTC
NA	TRBV9	TRBJ1-2	NA	CASSAGTRKNYGYTF	TGTGCCAGCAGCGCCGGGACACGGAAAAACTATGGCTACACCTTC
NA	TRBV29-1	TRBJ2-2	NA	CSVTGNTGELFF	TGCAGCGTAACAGGGAACACCGGGGAGCTGTTTTTT
NA	TRBV30	TRBJ1-5	TRBD1	CAWRGQGEFMPQHF	TGTGCCTGGAGGGGACAGGGCGAGTTCATGCCCCAGCATTTT
NA	TRBV6-5	TRBJ2-2	NA	CASGQRRAGELFF	TGTGCCAGTGGACAACGAAGGGCCGGGGAGCTGTTTTTT
NA	TRBV21-1	TRBJ1-5	NA	CASIRPRGHSNQPQHF	TGTGCCAGCATCCGTCCCAGGGGCCATAGCAATCAGCCCCAGCATTTT
few	TRBV6-5	TRBJ1-2	TRBD1	CASSPTGERGYTF	TGTGCCAGCAGCCCGACAGGGGAACGTGGCTACACCTTC
NA	TRBV24-1	TRBJ1-2	NA	CATSDPAGTSYGYTF	TGTGCCACCAGTGATCCCGCCGGGACAAGCTATGGCTACACCTTC